One and the same sample provided the 18 T cell receptor beta chains below, sequenced in a study of T cell responses to AZD1222 COVID-19 vaccine. Sequenced by immunoSEQ multiplex PCR; TCRdb stores in-frame clones only, minus some. The sample lists 75,000 to 90,000 clones, roughly nine tenths occurring once. Sequencing used peripheral blood, obtained on day 0 of AZD1222 vaccination. Receptors were obtained from an adult in good health.

This chain links TRBV3-1 (or the pseudogene TRBV3-2) with TRBJ2-7; 10 bases map to TRBD2. CDR1 is LGHDT and CDR2 is YNNKEL in the germline V gene (reference sequence). This CDR3 comprises 15 residues. Unmatched junction bases numbered 8, after V lost 4 bases and J lost 5 bases. CDR3 residues: CASSPYRLAGHEQYF. The CDR3, as DNA: TGTGCCAGCAGCCCCTATCGACTAGCGGGCCACGAGCAGTACTTC.

The rearrangement joins TRBV2 to TRBJ2-5; weak D call: TRBD2 (6 bases). Germline V CDR1 and CDR2: SNHLY, FYNNEI. V was trimmed by 7 bases and J by 7 bases, leaving 13 bases between them. The CDR3 is 12 amino acids. This CDR3 is CASKTSRPTQYF. CDR3 nucleotide sequence: TGTGCCAGCAAAACTAGCCGCCCGACCCAGTACTTC.

The rearrangement uses TRBV2 and TRBJ2-3, with 10 bases aligning to TRBD2. Germline V gene lookup returns CDR1 SNHLY and CDR2 FYNNEI. The junction had 5 bases not matched to a gene; V was cut back by 6 bases and J by 2 bases. The CDR3 runs to 15 residues. The CDR3 coding sequence is TGTGCCAGCAGGAAAGCGGGGGGGTTCACAGATACGCAGTATTTT. Translated, it gives CASRKAGGFTDTQYF.

This chain uses TRBV5-1 with TRBJ2-3; TRBD2 is a possible D gene (6 bases). Per germline, CDR1 SGHRS and CDR2 YFSETQ. V was pared by 0 bases and J by 1 base, with 9 bases between. The CDR3 has 15 residues. The chain's CDR3 is CASSLVGEGTDTQYF. CDR3 coding DNA: TGCGCCAGCAGCTTGGTTGGGGAGGGCACAGATACGCAGTATTTT.

J is TRBJ2-1 and V is TRBV6-5; D uncertain. CDR1 is MNHEY and CDR2 is SVGAGI in the germline V gene. V shed 2 bases and J shed 6 bases, with 8 bases lying between them. CDR3 length: 13 amino acids. As DNA, the CDR3 is TGTGCCAGCAGTTACCCCTCTGTCAATGAGCAGTTCTTC. Its protein product is CASSYPSVNEQFF.

This CDR3 reads CASSSRQLNHQFF. The CDR3 DNA reads TGTGCCAGCAGTTCGCGCCAACTAAACCACCAGTTCTTC. This chain joins TRBV6-5 and TRBJ2-1; D uncertain. CDR3 length: 13 amino acids. With 4 bases removed from V and 13 bases from J, the gap between germline ends came to 17 bases. CDR1 MNHEY and CDR2 SVGAGI come from the germline V gene.

J is TRBJ1-4 and V is TRBV29-1; D remains ambiguous. V shed 6 bases and J shed 3 bases, with 17 bases lying between them. This CDR3 is built from 15 residues. CDR1 is SQVTM and CDR2 is ANQGSEA in the germline V gene. The CDR3: CSVAFPGSANEKLFF. CDR3 nucleotide sequence: TGCAGCGTAGCCTTTCCTGGTTCGGCTAATGAAAAACTGTTTTTT.

The chain carries TRBV7-2 and TRBJ1-6; D ambiguous. Germline lookup yields CDR1 SGHTA and CDR2 FQGNSA. The CDR3 is 16 residues long. V lost 5 bases, J lost 6 bases, and 17 bases lay in between. This CDR3 is CASSGSGLRGNSPLHF. The CDR3, as DNA: TGTGCCAGCAGCGGAAGTGGGCTCAGAGGTAATTCACCCCTCCACTTT.

The CDR3 protein is CASSFEGYNEQYF. The CDR3 nucleotides are TGTGCCAGCAGCTTTGAAGGGTACAACGAGCAGTACTTC. The chain employs TRBV11-2 and TRBJ2-7; D unclear. The CDR3 totals 13 residues. The germline V gene has CDR1 SGHAT and CDR2 FQNNGV. Trimming took off 3 bases at V and 5 bases at J, with 11 bases between the two ends.

V and J are TRBV5-4 and TRBJ2-2, with D tentatively TRBD1 (5 bases). Germline V lookup: CDR1 SGHNT, CDR2 YYREEE (reference sequence). The CDR3 is 15 amino acids. V was clipped by 0 bases and J by 7 bases, with 13 bases between them. Written as DNA, the CDR3 is TGTGCCAGCAGCTTGGAAGGGGCCTCCTACGGGGAGCTGTTTTTT. Its protein is CASSLEGASYGELFF.

The table lists this clone with a few counts. The chain has TRBV7-8 and TRBJ1-2, with 7 bases matching TRBD1. CDR1 and CDR2 from the germline V gene are SGHVS and FQNEAQ. V was clipped by 5 bases and J by 2 bases; unmatched bases: 5. The CDR3 contains 14 residues. The CDR3 bases are TGTGCCAGCAGCCGACAGGGTGGCAACTATGGCTACACCTTC. Encoded protein: CASSRQGGNYGYTF.

This chain connects TRBV19 to TRBJ1-4; TRBD1 matches 8 bases. Germline values: CDR1 LNHDA, CDR2 SQIVND (reference sequence). After removal of 4 bases from V and 6 bases from J, the junction contained 4 bases not matched to a gene. This CDR3 is built from 14 residues. The CDR3 nucleotides are TGTGCCAGTAGTAAAGACAGGGGTGATGAAAAACTGTTTTTT. Residues: CASSKDRGDEKLFF.

The rearrangement links TRBV5-4 to TRBJ1-5; D is unresolved. This CDR3 region has 14 residues. V lost 3 bases, J lost 0 bases, and 7 bases lay in between. In germline, CDR1 is SGHNT, CDR2 YYREEE (reference sequence). CDR3 in amino acids: CASSSDGSNQPQHF. The CDR3 DNA is TGTGCCAGCAGCTCGGACGGTAGCAATCAGCCCCAGCATTTT.

The chain is built from TRBV3-1 (or the pseudogene TRBV3-2) and TRBJ2-3; TRBD2 might be the D (6 bases). V lost 0 bases, J lost 0 bases, and 10 bases lay in between. CDR3 length equals 16 residues. Germline assignment: CDR1 LGHDT and CDR2 YNNKEL (reference sequence). The DNA of the CDR3 is TGTGCCAGCAGCCAAGATGTGGCGGGAAGCACAGATACGCAGTATTTT. As protein: CASSQDVAGSTDTQYF.

The chain's CDR3 is CASSIVFAVTGELFF. The CDR3 coding sequence is TGTGCCAGTAGTATAGTGTTTGCAGTCACCGGGGAGCTGTTTTTT. The V gene is TRBV19, the J gene TRBJ2-2; D gene ambiguous. Germline CDR1 reads LNHDA; CDR2 reads SQIVND (reference sequence). The CDR3 loop spans 15 amino acids. Trimming cost V 1 base and J 4 bases, with 10 bases left between them.

The rearrangement joins TRBV10-3 to TRBJ1-2; a possible D gene is TRBD1 (6 bases). The germline V and J ends were trimmed by 10 bases and 8 bases, with 14 bases remaining between them. The CDR3 covers 11 residues. Looked up from germline, CDR1 is ENHRY and CDR2 is SYGVKD. The CDR3 DNA follows: TGTGCCACTCACGTAGGGGGGGGCTACACCTTC. Translated: CATHVGGGYTF.

This rearrangement joins TRBV7-9 to TRBJ2-7; 9 bases are a match to TRBD1. The J segment lost 5 bases and the V segment lost 5 bases, leaving 10 bases of the junction unmatched. Germline CDR1 and CDR2: SEHNR and FQNEAQ (reference sequence). This CDR3 region has 15 residues. CDR3 loop: CASSRTRDRAHEQYF. The CDR3 DNA follows: TGTGCCAGCAGCCGAACCCGGGACAGGGCCCACGAGCAGTACTTC.

The DNA of the CDR3 is TGTGCCAGCAGCTTAGGCGGGTCGGGCGAGCAGTACTTC. It is translated as CASSLGGSGEQYF. The chain uses TRBV7-2 and TRBJ2-7; tentative D call: TRBD2 (5 bases). V lost 1 base to trimming and J lost 6 bases, with 10 bases between them. There are 13 residues in the CDR3. Germline V gives CDR1 SGHTA, CDR2 FQGNSA. The whole variable domain, filled in from reference TRBV7-2 and TRBJ2-7, reads GAGVSQSPSNKVTEKGKDVELRCDPISGHTALYWYRQSLGQGLEFLIYFQGNSAPDKSGLPSDRFSAERTGGSVSTLTIQRTQQEDSAVYLCASSLGGSGEQYFGPGTRLTVT.